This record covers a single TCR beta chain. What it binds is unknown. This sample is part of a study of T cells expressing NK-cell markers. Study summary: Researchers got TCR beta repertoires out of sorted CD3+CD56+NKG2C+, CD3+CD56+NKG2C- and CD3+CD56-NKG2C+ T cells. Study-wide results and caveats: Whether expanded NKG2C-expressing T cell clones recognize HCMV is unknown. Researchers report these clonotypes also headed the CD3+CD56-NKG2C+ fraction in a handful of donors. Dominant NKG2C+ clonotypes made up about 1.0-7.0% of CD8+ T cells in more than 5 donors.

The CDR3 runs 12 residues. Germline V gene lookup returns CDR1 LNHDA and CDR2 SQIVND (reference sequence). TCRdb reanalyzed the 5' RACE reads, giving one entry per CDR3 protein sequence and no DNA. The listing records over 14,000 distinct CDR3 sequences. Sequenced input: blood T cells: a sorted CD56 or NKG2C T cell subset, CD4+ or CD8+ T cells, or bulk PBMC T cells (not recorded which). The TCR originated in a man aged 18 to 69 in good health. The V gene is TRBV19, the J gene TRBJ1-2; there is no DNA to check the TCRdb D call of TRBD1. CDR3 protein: CASSIARGGYTF.